This T cell receptor (beta chain) was sequenced during a study of cytomegalovirus exposure and HLA in healthy donors (dated by TCRdb to about 2017). Broadly, across the study: According to an earlier analysis of 587 of the donors, about 170 million T cells yielded over 90 million unique TCR beta sequences and about 280 Gb of sequence data. An early release covering some 640 HLA-typed donors comprised around 300 gigabases of sequencing data and 85 million or so unique TCR sequences. Of the roughly 420 genotyped donors, 65% to 90% were placed in the genetic ancestry cluster associated with self-reported Caucasian donors. The study aimed to test whether cataloging public T cell receptors could reveal signatures of past pathogen exposure. The study used immunosequencing to profile the T cell repertoires of several hundred subjects and linked those repertoires to cytomegalovirus serostatus. A separate validation cohort of about 110 different subjects was used in addition to the roughly 640-subject first cohort. High-throughput TCR immunosequencing, statistical association of individual TCRs with disease status, and machine learning were combined to predict cytomegalovirus infection status. To study patterns of TCR occurrence, a later analysis re-analyzed previously published TCR beta repertoires from 550 to 800 donors and added high-resolution HLA genotyping. The later analysis used no new phenotypic data to find candidate immune exposures, relying instead on TCR beta sequences and their occurrence across donors. An earlier analysis of 587 of the donors used high-throughput TCR beta sequencing to judge whether each TCR beta V gene segment behaved as functional or pseudogenic. Donor age, sex, ethnicity and CMV serostatus were compiled together with the repertoire data. In a later genetic analysis, genome-wide SNP genotypes for about 65% of the roughly 700 donors were used, and that subset was treated as a discovery cohort. Every discovery cohort repertoire had been produced on one sequencing platform. HLA typing included class I and class II loci at four-digit resolution. Typing coverage varied by locus: about 629-640 donors for A, B, C, DRB1 and DQB1; about 520 for DQA1; nearly 610 for DPA1; roughly 470 for DPB1. Because of strong linkage in the cohort, roughly 5 DR-DQ haplotypes were treated as single units for association and clustering. Across some 400 genotyped donors of the cohort, an average of approximately 200,000 unique TCR beta nucleotide sequences per donor were sequenced, and roughly 18% of those sequences were non-productive.

The cohort consisted of 666 healthy bone marrow donors. At the time of sampling, every cohort member was nominally healthy, though immune exposures that went unrecorded were likely present. The donor was CMV seronegative and was included in the group of several hundred seronegative cohort members. A peripheral blood sample was provided by each donor, and peripheral blood mononuclear cells were used for TCR beta sequencing. Genomic DNA was extracted from the blood cell samples with the Qiagen DNeasy Blood Extraction Kit. Libraries were constructed by the immunoSEQ multiplex PCR assay. For the multiplex PCR, a mixture combining 60 forward primers for TCR Vbeta segments and 13 reverse primers for TCR Jbeta segments was used. Amplification of the CDR3 region of rearranged TCR beta genes was performed with a multiplex PCR assay on genomic DNA. On the Illumina HiSeq System, the amplified TCR beta libraries were sequenced as 87-base-pair reads. As for the authors' bioinformatics: A later analysis counted 75 million to 100 million unique TCR beta chains across the roughly 700 repertoires, and 9.5 million to 11 million of these chains were shared by at least two donors. To remove PCR and sequencing errors, raw reads were error-corrected and collapsed into unique sequences using a nearest-neighbor algorithm that merged closely related sequences. CDR3 sequences were aligned to IMGT reference sequences to assign V, D and J gene segments. For a sequence to be retained, a match of at least six nucleotides was required to both a V gene segment and a J gene segment. Rearrangements were classified as productive when the CDR3 lacked stop codons and remained in frame with V and J, and all other rearrangements were classified as non-productive. CDR3 was defined by IMGT convention, running from the second conserved V-encoded cysteine to the conserved J-encoded phenylalanine. Sequences without an unambiguous match to a single V gene segment were excluded from the earlier analysis of about 640 of the donors. In an earlier analysis of 587 of the donors, V segments were called functional above 56.7% productive rearrangements and were called segregating when the between-donor standard deviation exceeded 5%. To diagnose cytomegalovirus status from the catalog of TCR beta chain sequences, a statistical classification framework was built. In a later analysis, TCR nucleotide sequences were compared against IMGT/GENE-DB human TR gene sequences so that V and J genes could be assigned. In a later analysis, CDR3 sequences and most-parsimonious VDJ recombination scenarios were assigned using the TCRdist pipeline. A later analysis defined each TCR beta chain by its CDR3 amino acid sequence plus V-gene family, and excluded reads lacking a unique V-gene family. In a later analysis, nearly 600 highly shared, low-generation-probability nucleotide sequences were removed to address suspected cross-contamination and a sequencing artifact. In a later analysis, a clonal expansion index for each public chain was calculated from normalized within-repertoire ranks of inferred template counts. In a later analysis, generation probabilities were computed with a VDJ recombination model fitted to out-of-frame rearrangements, and the resulting probabilities were checked against IGoR. Hypergeometric tests were used in a later analysis to score TCR-TCR, TCR-HLA and TCR-CMV co-occurrence, with a repertoire-size bias correction applied to the TCR pairs. To estimate false discovery rates, a later analysis permuted the HLA or CMV assignments 20 times. In a later analysis, co-occurring TCRs were grouped with DBSCAN, and TCRdist sequence similarity was added when clustering was performed within HLA-allele-positive subsets. Co-occurrence clustering excluded repertoires with fewer than 30,000 or more than 120,000 public chains, plus five with anomalous nucleotide sharing. TCRdb stores this immuneACCESS table with in-frame sequences only. Part of the clones is absent; in the studies checked, under half of the shortfall reflects unresolved V genes, and no reason is known for the rest. V and J calls and clone size are given by that table; D and trimming were obtained from the DNA. This sample's table contains 130,000 or so clones. Jointly, the top ten make up 2% to 2.5% of the sample.

Paper-wide results and their limitations: A group of highly shared sequence variants was considered likely to be a technical artifact of the sequencing pipeline. Sequencing depth was assumed to be roughly uniform across donors in the presence/absence analyses, though that assumption may not hold. A further reported finding was that TCR beta sequences accurately predicted the HLA-A and HLA-B alleles for most subjects in the first cohort. Because counts were too low, 15 to 20 rarely observed V segments, including chromosome 9 orphons, were excluded from the earlier analysis of around 640 of the donors. In this cohort, only TCR beta chains were sequenced, and detectable features were limited by the absence of alpha or paired-chain data. Immune exposure information for the cohort was limited to CMV serostatus. In a later analysis, TCR association rates were found to vary across HLA loci, with the most associated TCRs seen for DRB1 alleles and the fewest for HLA-C alleles. In a later analysis, HLA-associated TCR beta chains showed more clonal expansion and lower generation probabilities than non-associated chains that were equally common. Most CMV-associated TCR beta chains appeared to be HLA-restricted in a later analysis, and the HLA associations seemed to be driven largely by CMV exposure. HLA typing was unavailable for some donors at each locus, so association tests used only the typed subset. Correlated functional status among segregating V segments might reflect linkage disequilibrium, but an unknown experimental factor could not be ruled out. An earlier analysis of 450 to 750 of the donors showed that most TCR beta V segments appeared in productive rearrangements either about 90% or about 30% of the time, which broadly matched IMGT annotations. Strong co-occurrence of HLA alleles, especially DR and DQ, made assigning TCR associations to individual alleles difficult. The authors suggested that the approach could potentially be generalized to other disease states and immunological phenotypes. V-gene and J-gene trimming of TCR beta chains was associated with a missense DCLRE1C variant in a later genetic analysis, and the association was replicated in an independent cohort. Most TCR sequences were observed very rarely across donors, whereas some public TCRs were present in many individuals. The study gave a list of over 150 TCR beta chains associated with cytomegalovirus. The 87-base-pair reads could not distinguish some IMGT-functional V segments, including TRBV6-2 and TRBV6-3, so those segments were excluded. Several of the top co-occurrence clusters appeared to be linked to parvovirus B19, influenza, CMV and Epstein-Barr virus, according to a later analysis. In vitro tests confirmed that three of the cytomegalovirus-associated TCR beta chains recognize cytomegalovirus antigens. Specific HLA alleles were associated with 15,000 to 20,000 TCR beta sequences at a false discovery rate of 0.05 in a later analysis. In both the original and validation cohorts, the classifier was reported to diagnose cytomegalovirus status with high specificity and sensitivity. Compared with the approximately 600-donor mean, donors in an Asian-associated ancestry cluster had fewer N-insertions in productive TCRs, according to a later genetic analysis.

On this clone: What antigen it recognizes has not been identified.

Including cysteine and phenylalanine, the CDR3 has 15 amino acids. Only CDR3 DNA is held: 45 bases, read in frame from base 1. The germline V gene gives CDR1 as ENHRY and CDR2 as SYGVKD. V is trimmed back by 8 bases and J by 1 base, and the junction contains 7 bases that no gene match accounts for. The rearranged segments are TRBV10-3 and TRBJ1-3; TRBD1 agrees with 8 junctional bases. The sample was PBMCs. This TCR was sampled from a woman younger than 30 in good health and CMV-seronegative. The CDR3 is CAIGGQGASGNTIYF. In nucleotide form, the sequence is TGTGCCATCGGCGGACAGGGCGCTTCTGGAAACACCATATATTTT.